This TCR beta chain was identified in a study of shared clonotypes between healthy human individuals (dated by TCRdb to 2020 to 2021). Study-wide context: The cohort included a few men and a couple of women between 18 and 49 years of age. To estimate repertoire size and how much clonotypes are shared between individuals, the study performed deep sequencing of blood TCR repertoires from a handful of healthy adults. Leukapheresis yielded between about 0.94 and 9 billion PBMCs per donor. For each donor, CD4 naive and CD4 memory were each run on three plates, CD8 naive on two plates, and CD8 memory on one plate. To increase sequencing depth and limit assay-specific biases, TCR repertoire library preparation and sequencing were carried out by different laboratories using diverse techniques. The investigation overall reported the following: Naive subsets generally had larger estimated clonotype richness than memory subsets did. Even with the large sequencing depth, rarefaction of the sorted-subset datasets indicated that sequencing was incomplete. The small number of donors limited the genetic and exposure-history diversity represented. Pairwise subsampling led to the expectation that sequencing depth would affect the degree of clonotype sharing among donors. Sampling was restricted to blood, and TCR repertoires in tissue are likely to differ from TCR repertoires in blood. Clonotypes shared by all four sorted-subset donors showed higher generation probabilities than non-shared clonotypes. When a handful of donors were compared, the shared fraction of clonotypes was about 5.5% for naive CD4, roughly 3.4% for naive CD8, more than 2% for memory CD4, and about 0.36% for memory CD8.

V was cut back by 5 bases and J by 3 bases, leaving a gap of 17 bases between them. From the cysteine up to the phenylalanine, the CDR3 has a length of 15 residues. The retained sequence is limited to the CDR3, 45 bases, with the frame set at the first base. Based on the germline V gene, the CDR1 and CDR2 sequences are MDHEN and SYDVKM. Note on this clone: What antigen it recognizes has not been identified. The record has no base qualities; no much larger clone is one base away.

TCR CDR3 regions were amplified from genomic DNA by multiplex PCR using the deep immunoSEQ assay. For each cell subset, the extracted genomic DNA was distributed evenly across all wells of several immunoSEQ 96-well plates, and each plate served as one replicate. Each replicate PCR for sorted subsets received roughly 0.2 ug genomic DNA, equal to tens of thousands of T cell genomes. Purified libraries were measured with a Qubit 3.0 fluorometer, size-checked on a Bioanalyzer 2100, and measured again with the KAPA Library Quantification kit. Each immunoSEQ 96-well plate was sequenced on its own single-read 150-cycle Illumina NextSeq 550 flow cell. As for how the authors treated the data: The immunoSEQ output contained only junctional sequences without quality scores, so filtering could not match that applied to full-length reads. To assign V/J genes and CDR3, sequences were annotated against IMGT germline references using PyIR, a Python wrapper for IgBLAST v1.9. Reads with weak V/J assignments (E-value above 1e-6), missing CDR3, stop codons, out-of-frame junctions, or ambiguous translated residues were removed. V3J clonotypes were defined as sequences sharing the same inferred V gene, J gene, and CDR3 amino acid sequence. Percentage overlap between repertoires was computed as shared unique clonotypes divided by the size of the smaller repertoire. Repertoire richness was assessed with RTK rarefaction, the Chao1 estimator, and Recon v2.1 estimates of unobserved clonotypes. For all TCRbeta clonotypes obtained by the gDNA method from a handful of donors, generation probabilities were computed with OLGA. The source is immuneACCESS, and TCRdb retained only in-frame sequences with V and J called. Part of the clones is not carried over; for the studies checked, unresolved V genes explain less than half of this, and the remainder is unexplained. The V and J calls and clone size come from that table; D and trimming were worked out from the DNA. Counted in this sample were some 1.1 million clones; around three quarters of them appeared once. The ten top clones hold 0.85% to 1% of the sample.

Healthy HIV-negative adults with no recently reported acute infections or vaccinations were included as donors. Every donor was a Caucasian adult living in Nashville, Tennessee, USA. Magnetic negative selection was used to enrich CD4+ T cells, after which naive cells were positively selected on CD45RA and the negative fraction became the memory subset. Blood was collected by leukapheresis, and PBMCs were isolated by Ficoll-Histopaque density gradient centrifugation and then cryopreserved in liquid nitrogen vapor phase. Analytical flow cytometry was used to check the purity and quantity of every magnetically sorted T cell population. Each sorted fraction had its genomic DNA isolated and then quantified by UV absorbance on a Nanodrop 2000c.

The chain couples TRBV28 to TRBJ2-7; the D element might be TRBD1 or TRBD2, as each aligns at 5 bases. Sequenced material: memory CD4+ T cells from PBMCs. In the paper's terms, the cell subset or site label means: CD45RA-negative fraction. This sequence originates from a young man in good health. Some clones in this sample may be carry-over from other donors' samples. Here is the DNA: TGTGCCAGCAGTCTACCCCGGGGCAGCTACTACGAGCAGTACTTC. Translated, it reads CASSLPRGSYYEQYF.